A single sample is the source of the 3 T cell receptor beta chains below, sequenced in a study of cytomegalovirus exposure and HLA in healthy donors. Sequencing was performed with immunoSEQ multiplex PCR; in TCRdb, only in-frame clones are kept and a portion is missing. The repertoire includes hundreds of thousands of clones, just over 85% of them detected once, and roughly 0.82% sits in the top ten. Sequencing was carried out using PBMCs. These receptors all stem from a woman under 30 in good health and CMV-seronegative.

The genes are TRBV19 and TRBJ1-5; 8 positions agree with TRBD1. The CDR3 loop spans 14 amino acids. Unmatched junction bases numbered 6, after V lost 8 bases and J lost 3 bases. The germline CDR1 and CDR2 sequences are LNHDA and SQIVND (reference sequence). Written as DNA, the CDR3 is TGTGCCAGTGAACGGACAGGGTCCAATCAGCCCCAGCATTTT. It codes for CASERTGSNQPQHF.

The rearrangement links TRBV6-5 to TRBJ1-4; D unclear. Trimming shortened V by 0 bases and J by 4 bases, and 9 bases separated the two germline ends. The germline gives CDR1 MNHEY, CDR2 SVGAGI. The CDR3 length is 15 residues. The CDR3 DNA follows: TGTGCCAGCAGTTACTCGAGACTAGATAATGAAAAACTGTTTTTT. It encodes CASSYSRLDNEKLFF.

This clone has a handful of counts. The J gene is TRBJ1-1, the V gene TRBV30; TRBD1 aligns across 10 bases. CDR1 is GTSNPN, CDR2 SVGIG, per germline (reference sequence). V shed 5 bases, J shed 14 bases, and the junction held 14 bases outside the gene matches. The length of the CDR3 is 13 residues. CDR3 in amino acids: CAWGGQGLSRPFF. Here the CDR3 DNA reads TGTGCCTGGGGGGGACAGGGGCTGTCGAGACCCTTCTTT.